This TCR beta chain came from a study of blood T cell repertoires in COVID-19. At the level of the study: Whether acute or convalescent, the COVID-19 samples came from the United States, Italy and Spain. T cells, B-cell-depleted T cells, or PBMCs provided the cDNA or gDNA that served as material.

The CDR3 runs 14 residues. Germline CDR1 LNHDA, CDR2 SQIVND (reference sequence). V dropped 5 bases and J dropped 5; count of bases not matched to a gene: 6. Original handling: Estimated nucleated cell counts came from reference gene primer amplification. TCRdb's table, derived via immunoSEQ multiplex PCR, lists solely in-frame clones and lacks some. That table is the source of V, J and clone size, and D and trimming were worked out from the DNA. Of 100,000 or so clones in the sample, 75% to 90% were seen once. The material sequenced was peripheral blood. This receptor was taken from a human donor in a cohort sampled during active COVID-19. The J gene is TRBJ1-5, the V gene TRBV19; 7 nucleotides agree with TRBD1. The CDR3 sequence: CASSPDRVDQPQHF. DNA for the CDR3: TGTGCCAGTAGTCCAGACAGGGTTGATCAGCCCCAGCATTTT.